This TCR beta chain was recovered during a study of vaccination effects on CD4 cells after COVID-19. Turning to the study itself: All participants had two doses of either the BNT162b2 or mRNA-1273 vaccine. Notes on the study in general: Researchers report that only 1 of 255 vaccine-induced clones in healthy vaccinees cross-reacted with common cold coronaviruses. Among infection- and vaccine-induced clones, marked clonal contraction occurred late after vaccination.

Before sequencing took place, the ViraFEST assay used viral peptide pools to expand antigen-specific CD4+ T cells. CD4+ T cells were isolated after around ten days of culture. Having tested negative for nucleocapsid antibodies, the vaccine recipients showed no prior SARS-CoV-2 infection. For each well, over 1.5 million PBMC were cultured with about 9.4 IU/ml IL-2 and around 9 ug/ml peptides. With regard to this clone: Antigen specificity is unknown.

The method was immunoSEQ multiplex PCR; TCRdb's version includes in-frame clones alone and lacks a portion of them. The table records around 25,000 clones, roughly two thirds of them present only once. The sequenced sample was CD4+ T cells from PBMCs cultured with SARS-CoV-2 spike peptides, obtained before COVID-19 vaccination. The clonotype comes from a human donor who received a COVID-19 vaccine.

The CDR3 DNA sequence: TGTGCCAGCAGCAGGACTACCGGGCCAGAGACCCAGTACTTC. Its translation: CASSRTTGPETQYF. The chain couples TRBV9 to TRBJ2-5; the D gene is possibly TRBD2 (6 bases). There are 14 residues in the CDR3. Germline V CDR1 and CDR2: SGDLS, YYNGEE. V lost 4 bases, J lost 4 bases, and 14 bases lay in between. The complete variable domain, with remaining parts taken from reference TRBV9 and TRBJ2-5, reads DSGVTQTPKHLITATGQRVTLRCSPRSGDLSVYWYQQSLDQGLQFLIQYYNGEERAKGNILERFSAQQFPDLHSELNLSSLELGDSALYFCASSRTTGPETQYFGPGTRLLVL.